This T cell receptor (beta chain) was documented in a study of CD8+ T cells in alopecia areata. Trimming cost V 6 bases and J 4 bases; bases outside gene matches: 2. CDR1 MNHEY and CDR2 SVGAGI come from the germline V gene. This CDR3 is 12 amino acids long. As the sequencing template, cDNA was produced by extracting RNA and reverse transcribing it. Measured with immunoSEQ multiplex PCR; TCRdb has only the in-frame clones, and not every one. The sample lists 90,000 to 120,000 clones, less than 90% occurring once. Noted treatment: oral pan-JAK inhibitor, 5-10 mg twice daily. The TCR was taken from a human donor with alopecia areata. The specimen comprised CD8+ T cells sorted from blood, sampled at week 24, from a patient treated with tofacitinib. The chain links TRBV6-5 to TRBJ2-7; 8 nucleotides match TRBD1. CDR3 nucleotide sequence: TGTGCCAGCAGCCACAGGGGGTACGAGCAGTACTTC. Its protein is CASSHRGYEQYF.